A selection of T cell receptor beta chains follows, all from one sample in a study of patients and donors after allogeneic stem cell transplantation. TCRdb processed the RT-PCR reads anew with MiXCR; each CDR3 protein has one entry. The sample includes about 40,000 distinct CDR3 sequences, 30% to 40% of them seen just once. The sequenced material came from blood, either unsorted or a sorted T cell fraction (not recorded which). The receptors stem from a human donor who was either an allogeneic HSCT recipient or a stem cell or donor lymphocyte infusion donor (not recorded which). It is not recorded whose cells these are; they may come from a transplant donor. Each CDR3 is given with its conserved first and last residue. The D gene is left open where the match is weak. Only part of the rows carry a size: once, few, many, or a class if the clone is expanded.

cdr3_length	d_call	v_call	clone_size	j_call	cdr3_nt	cdr3_aa
15	TRBD2	TRBV28	few	TRBJ2-1	TGTGCCAGCAGTTTACGGACTAGCGTCTACAATGAGCAGTTCTTC	CASSLRTSVYNEQFF
13	TRBD1	TRBV29-1	few	TRBJ2-3	TGCAGCGTTGTGGGACAGGGGGTGTGGACGCAGTATTTT	CSVVGQGVWTQYF
16	TRBD1	TRBV5-6	many	TRBJ1-5	TGTGCCAGCAGCTACGACAGGGATAATAGCAATCAGCCCCAGCATTTT	CASSYDRDNSNQPQHF
16	.	TRBV20-1	.	TRBJ1-1	TGCAGTGCTAGAGAGATACATCGGCGTAGACACACTGAAGCTTTCTTT	CSAREIHRRRHTEAFF
13	TRBD1	TRBV12-3/TRBV12-4	.	TRBJ1-2	TGTGCCAGCAGCTTAGGGACAGGCGATGGCTACACCTTC	CASSLGTGDGYTF
14	.	TRBV6-5	.	TRBJ2-3	TGTGCCAGCTCGGGCCAGCGGGGCACAGATACGCAGTATTTT	CASSGQRGTDTQYF
14	.	TRBV5-1	many	TRBJ1-1	TGCGCCAGCAGCTTGGCCGGGGGCCCCACTGAAGCTTTCTTT	CASSLAGGPTEAFF
13	.	TRBV12-3/TRBV12-4	.	TRBJ2-7	TGTGCCAGCACGGTTCTAGGAATCTACGAGCAGTACTTC	CASTVLGIYEQYF
15	.	TRBV27	few	TRBJ1-6	TGTGCCAGCAGCCCCCACAGGGACGGGAATTCACCCCTCCACTTT	CASSPHRDGNSPLHF
18	.	TRBV12-3/TRBV12-4	.	TRBJ1-6	TGTGCCAGCAGTCTCCTGCCAGTTACAGGGAACCATAATTCACCCCTCCACTTT	CASSLLPVTGNHNSPLHF
14	.	TRBV12-3/TRBV12-4	.	TRBJ2-5	TGTGCCAGCAGTTCACAGCCTACGACGGAGACCCAGTACTTC	CASSSQPTTETQYF
18	.	TRBV10-3	few	TRBJ1-2	TGTGCCATCAGTGCGGGGATGTCCCGAAAAACCCCTAACTATGGCTACACCTTC	CAISAGMSRKTPNYGYTF
11	.	TRBV20-1	.	TRBJ2-3	TGCAGTGCTTCTTTTCCAGATACGCAGTATTTT	CSASFPDTQYF
15	TRBD1	TRBV6-6	.	TRBJ1-4	TGTGCCAGCAGTTACTCGGACAGGGTTGGCGAAAAACTGTTTTTT	CASSYSDRVGEKLFF
9	.	TRBV20-1	.	TRBJ1-1	TGCAGTGAAATGATCGAAGCTTTCTTT	CSEMIEAFF
12	.	TRBV29-1	few	TRBJ2-1	TGCAGCGTTGAATGGGGGTACAATGAGCAGTTCTTC	CSVEWGYNEQFF
15	TRBD1	TRBV28	.	TRBJ1-3	TGTGCCAGCAGGGAGGGACAGATCTCTGGAAACACCATATATTTT	CASREGQISGNTIYF
15	.	TRBV4-3	.	TRBJ1-5	TGCGCCAGCAGCCAAGATGGACAGAGCAATCAGCCCCAGCATTTT	CASSQDGQSNQPQHF
12	.	TRBV7-3	.	TRBJ1-1	TGTGCCAGCAGCGCGGACGGTATACGAGCTTTCTTT	CASSADGIRAFF
15	.	TRBV4-3	few	TRBJ1-2	TGCGCCAGCAGCCAAGACTCCTTTATTAACTATGGCTACACCTTC	CASSQDSFINYGYTF
14	TRBD2	TRBV29-1	.	TRBJ2-1	TGCAGCGGGACGACTAGCGGAGCCTACAATGAGCAGTTCTTC	CSGTTSGAYNEQFF
17	.	TRBV18	.	TRBJ1-1	TGTGCCAGCTCGCAACGCCTTGACAGGCCATGGAGCACTGAAGCTTTCTTT	CASSQRLDRPWSTEAFF
13	TRBD1	TRBV28	.	TRBJ2-7	TGTGCCAGCGGGACAGGTCATAGATACGAGCAGTACTTC	CASGTGHRYEQYF
15	.	TRBV7-3	few	TRBJ2-1	TGTGCCAGCTCGGCTAGCTCATACTCCTACAATGAGCAGTTCTTC	CASSASSYSYNEQFF
12	TRBD1	TRBV20-1	.	TRBJ1-2	TGCAGTCTAGGCGGGGACAGGCGAGGCTACACCTTC	CSLGGDRRGYTF
17	.	TRBV6-5	.	TRBJ2-3	TGTGCCAGCAGTTACTCGATTCCTAGCGTGAGCGCAGATACGCAGTATTTT	CASSYSIPSVSADTQYF
11	.	TRBV18	few	TRBJ2-1	TGTGCCAGCTCACCCTCCAATGAGCAGTTCTTC	CASSPSNEQFF
15	.	TRBV3-1	few	TRBJ1-1	TGTGCCAGCAGCCAGCCAGGGGCCATGAACACTGAAGCTTTCTTT	CASSQPGAMNTEAFF
15	TRBD2	TRBV6-2/TRBV6-3	.	TRBJ2-1	TGTGCCAGCAGGGAAGGACTAGCCCACTACAATGAGCAGTTCTTC	CASREGLAHYNEQFF
13	.	TRBV11-2	.	TRBJ2-2	TGTGCCAGCAGCTTAGTTTTCACCGGGGAGCTGTTTTTT	CASSLVFTGELFF
12	.	TRBV7-9	few	TRBJ1-1	TGTGCCAGCAGCTGGTGGGGTCCTGAAGCTTTCTTT	CASSWWGPEAFF
17	.	TRBV4-2	many	TRBJ1-3	TGTGCCAGCAGCCAAGACGCTCAAGGGGCAGGGGGAAACACCATATATTTT	CASSQDAQGAGGNTIYF
11	.	TRBV20-1	few	TRBJ1-2	TGCAGTGCTTCCCAATCCTATGGCTACACCTTC	CSASQSYGYTF
14	TRBD1	TRBV24-1	few	TRBJ2-1	TGTGCCACCAGTGATCCGACAGGGGCCAAGGAGCAGTTCTTC	CATSDPTGAKEQFF
13	.	TRBV27	many	TRBJ1-1	TGTGCCAGCAGCTTTAGGGCTGACACTGAAGCTTTCTTT	CASSFRADTEAFF
16	TRBD2	TRBV6-2/TRBV6-3	.	TRBJ2-7	TGTGCCAGCTCCCGCTCGCTAATAGCGGGAACCTACGAGCAGTACTTC	CASSRSLIAGTYEQYF
15	TRBD1	TRBV6-5	.	TRBJ1-5	TGTGCCAGCAGGAATCGAGGGGGCAACAATCAGCCCCAGCATTTT	CASRNRGGNNQPQHF
11	.	TRBV6-2/TRBV6-3	.	TRBJ2-3	TGTGCCAGCAGGACCGAAAATACGCAGTATTTT	CASRTENTQYF
15	TRBD1	TRBV28	few	TRBJ1-5	TGTGCCAGCAGTTCCGGGACAGCGAGCAATCAGCCCCAGCATTTT	CASSSGTASNQPQHF
14	.	TRBV4-1	.	TRBJ2-1	TGCGCCAGCAGCCAAGTGACTTCCCGGAATGAGCAGTTCTTC	CASSQVTSRNEQFF
13	TRBD2	TRBV10-3	.	TRBJ2-1	TGTGCCATCAGTGTTAGTAGCGGGATCGAGCAGTTCTTC	CAISVSSGIEQFF
17	TRBD1	TRBV28	few	TRBJ2-2	TGTGCCAGCTTTCCCCAACAGGGGGCGAGGCGGACCGGGGAGCTGTTTTTT	CASFPQQGARRTGELFF
14	.	TRBV12-3/TRBV12-4	few	TRBJ1-4	TGTGCCAGCAGTTGGAACAGCTTCAATGAAAAACTGTTTTTT	CASSWNSFNEKLFF
14	TRBD1	TRBV30	once	TRBJ1-5	TGTGCCTGGAGGCCCGACAGGGGAGGACAGCCCCAGCATTTT	CAWRPDRGGQPQHF
14	.	TRBV5-1	few	TRBJ1-2	TGCGCCAGCACCGTGGACAGCCCTAACTATGGCTACACCTTC	CASTVDSPNYGYTF
16	.	TRBV4-3	.	TRBJ1-5	TGCGCCAGCAGCCAAGATCGGGACCACCGGGATCAGCCCCAGCATTTT	CASSQDRDHRDQPQHF
16	.	TRBV20-1	.	TRBJ2-1	TGCAGTGCTAGGCCCGGCGGTAGCGAACTCTACAATGAGCAGTTCTTC	CSARPGGSELYNEQFF